A single sample gave rise to the 4 T cell receptor beta chains below, sequenced in a study of shared clonotypes between healthy human individuals (dated by TCRdb to 2019 to 2021). Library preparation employed the immunoSEQ multiplex PCR assay. Sourced from immuneACCESS, this table was stored by TCRdb with only in-frame sequences that have V and J called. A share of the clones is absent; for the studies checked, an unresolved V gene accounts for under half, and the remainder has no known explanation. The sample table lists a few million clones, roughly 92% of them with a count of one. 0.11% to 0.15% of the sample belongs to the ten largest clones. Sequencing used naive CD4+ T cells sorted from blood. The sample's cell subset or site label is to be understood as: CD45RA+ positively selected. These receptors all come from a man between 18 and 29 years old in good health.

The rearrangement joins TRBV7-8 to TRBJ2-4; 7 bases are a match to TRBD1. The junction had 16 bases not matched to a gene; V was cut back by 5 bases and J by 0 bases. Germline assignment: CDR1 SGHVS and CDR2 FQNEAQ. The CDR3 sequence is 19 residues long. CDR3 loop: CASSLNTPGQIIAKNIQYF. The CDR3 DNA reads as TGTGCCAGCAGCCTAAACACCCCGGGACAGATTATAGCCAAAAACATTCAGTACTTC.

This chain connects TRBV11-2 to TRBJ1-1; TRBD1 matches 12 bases. The germline CDR1 and CDR2 sequences are SGHAT and FQNNGV. The V and J ends lost 2 bases and 0 bases, in that order; junction bases with no gene match: 7. The CDR3 contains 18 residues. The CDR3 region has the DNA TGTGCCAGCAGCTTAAGGCGCGGGACAGGGGGCTTGAACACTGAAGCTTTCTTT. Amino acid sequence: CASSLRRGTGGLNTEAFF.

This chain links TRBV5-8 with TRBJ2-7, with TRBD1 identical over 8 bases. CDR1 is SGHTS and CDR2 is YDEGEE in the germline V gene. The V gene end was trimmed by 4 bases and the J gene end by 2 bases; junction bases not matched to a gene: 5. The CDR3 totals 14 residues. DNA for the CDR3: TGTGCCAGCAGCCGAGGACAGGGACCCTACGAGCAGTACTTC. Amino acid sequence: CASSRGQGPYEQYF. The entire variable domain, with the rest obtained from reference TRBV5-8 and TRBJ2-7, is as follows: EAGVTQSPTHLIKTRGQQATLRCSPISGHTSVYWYQQALGLGLQFLLWYDEGEERNRGNFPPRFSGRQFPNYSSELNVNALELEDSALYLCASSRGQGPYEQYFGPGTRLTVT.

The chain joins TRBV12-5 to TRBJ2-2; TRBD2 is a possible D gene (6 bases). Germline assignment: CDR1 LGHNT and CDR2 FRNRAP. Trimming cost V 5 bases and J 5 bases, with 15 bases left between them. The CDR3 is 15 residues long. The CDR3 DNA is TGTGCTAGTGGTCCAACGCGCGGGGTAACCGGGGAGCTGTTTTTT. Its translation: CASGPTRGVTGELFF.